Shown below are 10 T cell receptor beta chains from a single sample sequenced in a study of T-cell memory formation after mild COVID-19. From the 5' RACE reads, TCRdb called clonotypes with MiXCR, one entry per CDR3 protein. The sample consists of over 350,000 distinct CDR3 sequences, 24% of them appearing once. Specimen: PBMCs or a T cell subset sorted from them (not recorded which). Receptor source: an adult woman who had mild COVID-19 (a few samples of this study predate the infection). Cell type and time point are not known.

The chain combines TRBV18 with TRBJ1-2, with D possibly matching TRBD1 (5 bases). Trimming took 3 bases from V and 0 from J, leaving 14 bases between them. The CDR3 is made up of 16 amino acids. CDR1 is KGHSH, CDR2 LQKENI, per germline. The CDR3 DNA sequence: TGTGCCAGCTCACCGACCTTCCAGGGAACTAACTATGGCTACACCTTC. It codes for CASSPTFQGTNYGYTF.

This clonotype was counted a few times. The chain recombines TRBV15 with TRBJ2-7, with TRBD1 matching 7 bases. Germline V gene lookup returns CDR1 LNHNV and CDR2 YYDKDF (reference sequence). The CDR3 sequence is 14 residues long. Unmatched junction bases numbered 7, after V lost 5 bases and J lost 3 bases. The CDR3 reads CATSPRGDSYEQYF. The CDR3 DNA sequence: TGTGCCACCAGCCCCCGAGGGGACAGCTACGAGCAGTACTTC.

The CDR3 coding sequence is TGTGCCAGCAGCCAAGCCTTGGGACAGGGGAGTGAAGCTTTCTTT. Amino acid sequence: CASSQALGQGSEAFF. The chain recombines TRBV4-2 with TRBJ1-1, with 10 nucleotides matching TRBD1. The CDR3 is 15 residues long. V shed 1 base and J 7 bases; nucleotides not matched to a gene: 6. Germline V gene data show CDR1 as LGHNA and CDR2 as YNFKEQ.

This clonotype was seen a few times. This rearrangement joins TRBV4-3 to TRBJ1-6; 9 nucleotides align to TRBD1. This CDR3 is 16 amino acids long. Germline CDR1 and CDR2: LGHNA and YSLEER. V shed 1 base, J shed 10 bases, and the junction held 8 bases outside the gene matches. The CDR3 is CASSQAPGQGRSPLHF. The DNA of the CDR3 is TGCGCCAGCAGCCAAGCGCCGGGACAGGGACGGTCACCCCTCCACTTT.

This clonotype is a singleton in its sample. The gene calls are TRBV7-3 and TRBJ2-7; 7 nucleotides align to TRBD2. The germline V gene has CDR1 SGHTA and CDR2 FQGTGA. V was clipped by 0 bases and J by 7 bases; unmatched bases: 9. The CDR3 loop spans 15 amino acids. For the CDR3, the DNA is TGTGCCAGCAGCTTAACGCCAGGACTAGGCGGAGAGCAGTACTTC. Its translation is CASSLTPGLGGEQYF.

This clonotype has just a few counts. The rearrangement links TRBV9 to TRBJ2-1; unclear D gene. Per the germline V gene, CDR1 is SGDLS and CDR2 is YYNGEE. V was trimmed by 1 base and J by 5 bases, leaving 4 bases between them. The CDR3 totals 12 residues. The CDR3 region has the DNA TGTGCCAGCAGCGTACGAAACAATGAGCAGTTCTTC. Translating gives CASSVRNNEQFF.

This clonotype was observed a few times. The chain joins TRBV5-1 to TRBJ2-1, with 8 bases identical to TRBD2. Per the germline V gene, CDR1 is SGHRS and CDR2 is YFSETQ. The trim removed 6 bases at V and 8 bases at J, leaving 4 bases unmatched. The CDR3 is 12 amino acids. The CDR3: CASKTSEYEQFF. The CDR3 nucleotides read TGCGCCAGCAAGACTAGCGAGTATGAGCAGTTCTTC.

In its sample, this clonotype was seen a few times. The chain links TRBV5-4 to TRBJ2-7, with 10 bases that match TRBD2. Germline loops: CDR1 SGHNT, CDR2 YYREEE (reference sequence). The CDR3 runs 15 residues. With 4 bases clipped from V and 0 bases from J, the junction kept 4 bases outside the gene matches. CDR3 in DNA: TGTGCCAGCAGCCACGCTAGCGGGGGCTCCTACGAGCAGTACTTC. Translating gives CASSHASGGSYEQYF.

This clonotype was observed a handful of times. The V and J genes are TRBV3-1 and TRBJ2-3; tentatively, D is TRBD2 (6 bases). Trimming removed 2 bases at V and 2 bases at J, with 11 bases between. CDR3 length equals 15 residues. The germline CDR1 and CDR2 sequences are LGHDT and YNNKEL (reference sequence). The CDR3 loop is CASSQIGTSTDTQYF. Written as DNA, the CDR3 is TGTGCCAGCAGCCAAATTGGGACTTCCACAGATACGCAGTATTTT.

This clonotype has a handful of counts. V and J are TRBV5-1 and TRBJ2-7; 9 positions match TRBD2. Unmatched junction bases numbered 2, after V lost 1 base and J lost 0 bases. The CDR3 has 15 residues. Germline values: CDR1 SGHRS, CDR2 YFSETQ. The CDR3 nucleotides read TGCGCCAGCAGCTTGCTAGCGGGGCTCTCCTACGAGCAGTACTTC. It encodes CASSLLAGLSYEQYF.